The T cell receptor beta chain described here comes from a study of blood T cell repertoires in COVID-19. Study information: The United States, Italy and Spain were the sources of the acute and convalescent COVID-19 samples. In each case, the material was cDNA or gDNA derived from T cells, B-cell-depleted T cells, or PBMCs.

Source study methods: Estimated nucleated cell counts came from reference gene primer amplification. This table comes from immunoSEQ multiplex PCR, and its TCRdb copy is limited to in-frame clones, with some not included. V and J calls plus clone size are reproduced from that table; the DNA served to infer D and trimming. The sample carries 250,000 or so clones, more than 80% recorded once. The CDR3 is 15 amino acids. Looked up from germline, CDR1 is LGHNA and CDR2 is YNFKEQ. Trimming stripped 1 base from V and 1 base from J, with 11 bases between. The receptor's source is a woman aged 25 to 39 with active or convalescent COVID-19. Sequencing was performed on peripheral blood. V and J are TRBV4-2 and TRBJ2-7; no firm D call. The CDR3 coding sequence is TGTGCCAGCAGCCAAGTGAGTGCGACTTCCTACGAGCAGTACTTC. It is translated as CASSQVSATSYEQYF.